This T cell receptor (beta chain) was retrieved from a study of regulatory and conventional T cells in RAG deficiency. Points from the study as a whole: In Omenn syndrome, sorted "Tregs" may be peripherally activated cells. In Omenn syndrome, Treg and Tconv repertoires overlapped >75%. Compared with controls, unique Treg TCR beta sequences dropped around 100-fold in Omenn syndrome and CID/AS.

Notes on this clone: Its antigen is unknown.

Clones were sequenced by immunoSEQ multiplex PCR, and TCRdb holds only the in-frame ones, with some missing. The repertoire consists of roughly 29,000 clones, with roughly 96% occurring once and the leading ten covering under 0.2%. The sorted conventional CD4+ T cells were CD25-low and CD127-high, with genomic DNA sequenced. Per the germline V gene, CDR1 is MNHEY and CDR2 is SVGAGI. Trimming took 6 bases from V and 4 from J, leaving 9 bases between them. The CDR3 spans 12 residues. These data are also associated with another study on regulatory T cells. That investigation notes: Amplification used 52 TRBV primers and 13 TRBJ primers. In patients, unique TRB V-J pairs were restricted and V/J usage skewed, especially in Tregs.

Sequencing used CD25- CD4+ T cells sorted from blood. The TCR originated in a human donor in good health. V is TRBV6-5 and J is TRBJ1-2, with no clear D. CDR3 nucleotide sequence: TGTGCCAGCAGGTCCGGGTCCTATGGCTACACCTTC. This gives the protein CASRSGSYGYTF.